A selection of T cell receptor beta chains follows, all from one sample in a study of control samples from healthy donors and cancer patients. TCRdb's table, derived via immunoSEQ multiplex PCR, lists solely in-frame clones and lacks some. The sample gives 68,000 or so clones, about 83% of which show up once; around 14% is in the top ten. The sequenced sample was blood. The receptor source for this set is a man aged 60 to 69 in good health. Each CDR3 is given with its conserved first and last residue. The D gene is left open where the match is weak. The listing skips clone size in some rows; elsewhere it reads once, few, many or a size class.

TRBJ2-1	TRBV11-3	-	-	CASSLEYTLGDEQFF	TGTGCCAGCAGCTTAGAGTACACCCTGGGGGATGAGCAGTTCTTC
TRBJ2-5	TRBV3-1/TRBV3-2	-	-	CASSLGETQYF	TGTGCCAGCAGCCTTGGGGAGACCCAGTACTTC
TRBJ1-3	TRBV9	-	-	CASSRETDLKGNTIYF	TGTGCCAGCAGTAGGGAGACGGATTTAAAGGGAAACACCATATATTTT
TRBJ1-1	TRBV3-1/TRBV3-2	once	-	CASRSPKRAEAFF	TGTGCCAGCAGATCCCCGAAAAGAGCTGAAGCTTTCTTT
TRBJ2-7	TRBV10-3	-	-	CAISESGTSYEQYF	TGTGCCATCAGTGAGTCGGGTACATCCTACGAGCAGTACTTC
TRBJ2-1	TRBV21-1	-	-	CASSKDNEQFF	TGTGCCAGCAGCAAAGATAATGAGCAGTTCTTC
TRBJ1-1	TRBV19	-	-	CASSLSRATEAFF	TGTGCCAGTAGTCTGAGCAGAGCCACTGAAGCTTTCTTT
TRBJ2-1	TRBV6-5	-	-	CASRSANEQFF	TGTGCCAGCAGGAGTGCCAATGAGCAGTTCTTC
TRBJ2-3	TRBV30	-	-	CAWSTRTGYTDTQYF	TGTGCCTGGAGTACACGGACGGGTTACACAGATACGCAGTATTTT
TRBJ2-2	TRBV6-1	-	-	CATGAPGTNTGELFF	TGTGCCACTGGGGCACCCGGGACTAACACCGGGGAGCTGTTTTTT
TRBJ1-1	TRBV7-6	-	-	CASSSLGGTEAFF	TGTGCCAGCAGCTCCCTGGGGGGGACTGAAGCTTTCTTT
TRBJ2-2	TRBV21-1	once	-	CASSSPPGQGIVGGIYTGELFF	TGTGCCAGCAGCTCACCCCCGGGACAGGGGATTGTGGGAGGGATTTACACCGGGGAGCTGTTTTTT
TRBJ2-1	TRBV20-1	-	-	CSASRETSINEQFF	TGCAGTGCTAGTAGGGAAACTTCAATCAATGAGCAGTTCTTC
TRBJ2-3	TRBV27	-	TRBD2	CASSSWGTSGSTDTQYF	TGTGCCAGCAGTTCATGGGGGACTAGCGGAAGCACAGATACGCAGTATTTT
TRBJ2-7	TRBV7-9	-	TRBD2	CASSPRTSGSTDSYEQYF	TGTGCCAGCAGCCCGAGGACTAGCGGGAGTACGGACTCCTACGAGCAGTACTTC
TRBJ1-1	TRBV6-5	few	-	CASSVPMNTEAFF	TGTGCCAGCAGCGTCCCTATGAACACTGAAGCTTTCTTT
TRBJ2-1	TRBV19	-	-	CASASVSRGSYNEQFF	TGTGCCAGCGCCTCCGTGTCCAGAGGATCCTACAATGAGCAGTTCTTC
TRBJ2-3	TRBV9	-	TRBD2	CASSVSGGGSSTDTQYF	TGTGCCAGCAGCGTCAGCGGGGGTGGGTCTAGCACAGATACGCAGTATTTT
TRBJ1-2	TRBV5-6	-	-	CASSLRQAYYGYTF	TGTGCCAGCAGCCTCAGACAGGCGTACTATGGCTACACCTTC
TRBJ1-1	TRBV9	-	-	CASSVGRDWSTEAFF	TGTGCCAGCAGCGTAGGCCGTGATTGGAGCACTGAAGCTTTCTTT
TRBJ2-2	TRBV5-1	-	-	CASSANTGFSGELFF	TGCGCCAGCAGCGCAAATACAGGGTTTTCCGGGGAGCTGTTTTTT
TRBJ2-1	TRBV4-3	many	-	CASSFTALNNEQFF	TGCGCCAGCAGCTTCACGGCGTTGAACAATGAGCAGTTCTTC
TRBJ1-2	TRBV7-9	-	TRBD1	CASSLLGQEFNYGYTF	TGTGCCAGCAGCTTACTCGGACAGGAATTTAACTATGGCTACACCTTC
TRBJ1-3	TRBV5-1	once	-	CASSQQADSIGNTIYF	TGCGCCAGCAGTCAACAGGCAGACAGTATCGGCAACACCATATATTTT
TRBJ1-4	TRBV4-1	-	TRBD1	CASSQVGQNEKLFF	TGCGCCAGCAGCCAAGTGGGACAGAATGAAAAACTGTTTTTT
TRBJ2-3	TRBV3-1/TRBV3-2	-	-	CASSQGSGSLDTQYF	TGTGCCAGCAGCCAAGGAAGCGGCAGCCTAGATACGCAGTATTTT
TRBJ2-3	TRBV30	-	TRBD2	CAWSHSILAASTDTQYF	TGTGCCTGGAGCCACTCTATACTAGCGGCTAGCACAGATACGCAGTATTTT
TRBJ2-1	TRBV5-1	-	-	CASTTQSSYNEQFF	TGCGCCAGCACCACCCAGAGCTCCTACAATGAGCAGTTCTTC
TRBJ1-5	TRBV7-2	-	TRBD1	CASSSWTGSNQPQHF	TGTGCCAGCAGCTCCTGGACAGGGAGCAATCAGCCCCAGCATTTT
TRBJ2-2	TRBV19	-	-	CASSIYGQGSRELFF	TGTGCCAGTAGTATCTATGGGCAGGGGAGTCGGGAGCTGTTTTTT
TRBJ2-3	TRBV5-7	few	TRBD2	CASSLPPPGLAVPDTQYF	TGTGCCAGCAGCTTACCCCCTCCGGGACTAGCGGTACCAGATACGCAGTATTTT
TRBJ1-4	TRBV5-6	-	-	CASSKIDSPNEKLFF	TGTGCCAGCAGCAAAATTGACAGTCCTAATGAAAAACTGTTTTTT
TRBJ2-6	TRBV11-1	once	-	CASSLWDSGANVLTF	TGTGCCAGCAGCTTATGGGACTCTGGGGCCAACGTCCTGACTTTC
TRBJ1-2	TRBV6-5	-	TRBD1	CASRNRDRAIYGYTF	TGTGCCAGCAGGAACCGGGACAGGGCAATCTATGGCTACACCTTC
TRBJ2-3	TRBV5-6	-	-	CASSYYGTSIDTQYF	TGTGCCAGCAGCTATTACGGGACCTCCATAGATACGCAGTATTTT
TRBJ2-7	TRBV7-3	-	-	CASSGGGGGSYEQYF	TGTGCCAGCAGCGGAGGGGGGGGTGGCTCCTACGAGCAGTACTTC
TRBJ2-1	TRBV6-2/TRBV6-3	few	TRBD2	CASSSSTSGRGPYNEQFF	TGTGCCAGCAGTTCCTCGACTAGCGGGAGGGGGCCCTACAATGAGCAGTTCTTC